This passage covers 18 T cell receptor beta chains from one sample sequenced in a study of cytomegalovirus exposure and HLA in healthy donors. Researchers ran the PCR with 60 Vbeta and 13 Jbeta primers. Assay used: immunoSEQ multiplex PCR; TCRdb lists only in-frame clones, some missing. The top ten hold roughly 3.3% of the sample, which has 90,000 to 150,000 clones, 60% to 85% seen once. Sequenced: PBMCs. These receptors came from a young woman in good health and CMV-seropositive.

The genes are TRBV12-5 and TRBJ2-3; 7 bases fit TRBD1. Germline CDR1 is LGHNT and CDR2 is FRNRAP. The V segment lost 5 bases and the J segment 6 bases; nucleotides outside the gene matches: 2. This CDR3 comprises 12 residues. In DNA form, the CDR3 reads TGTGCTAGTGGTACGGACAGGGATACGCAGTATTTT. Residues: CASGTDRDTQYF.

The gene calls are TRBV11-2 and TRBJ2-1; 8 nucleotides match TRBD1. CDR3 size: 14 residues. The trim removed 6 bases at V and 9 bases at J, leaving 10 bases unmatched. Germline CDR1 and CDR2: SGHAT and FQNNGV. The CDR3 bases are TGTGCCAGCAGTCCAGGGCAGGGGGCGACTGAGCAGTTCTTC. This translates into CASSPGQGATEQFF.

The V gene is TRBV4-2, the J gene TRBJ2-2; 14 positions agree with TRBD2. This CDR3 contains 18 residues. The germline gives CDR1 LGHNA, CDR2 YNFKEQ. V gave up 4 bases and J gave up 1 base; unmatched junction bases: 5. CDR3 nucleotides: TGTGCCAGCAGCCTGGGGACTAGCGGGGGAATGAACACCGGGGAGCTGTTTTTT. It yields the protein CASSLGTSGGMNTGELFF.

This clone is a singleton in its sample. J is TRBJ1-2 and V is TRBV28, with 7 bases aligning to TRBD1. Germline V CDR1 and CDR2: MDHEN, SYDVKM. V dropped 3 bases and J dropped 5; count of bases not matched to a gene: 6. There are 14 residues in the CDR3. The CDR3 DNA follows: TGTGCCAGCAGTTTTGACAGGGCCGCATATGGCTACACCTTC. Encoded protein: CASSFDRAAYGYTF.

The chain couples TRBV11-2 to TRBJ2-1; D possibly corresponds to TRBD2 (6 bases). Germline lookup yields CDR1 SGHAT and CDR2 FQNNGV. V lost 3 bases and J lost 4, with 10 bases in between. This CDR3 region has 14 residues. This CDR3 is CASSFRGSYNEQFF. The CDR3 coding sequence is TGTGCCAGCAGCTTTCGGGGGAGTTACAATGAGCAGTTCTTC.

The rearrangement uses TRBV7-9 and TRBJ2-5; 9 bases are a match to TRBD2. In germline, CDR1 is SEHNR, CDR2 FQNEAQ (reference sequence). The CDR3 runs 14 residues. Unmatched junction bases numbered 3, after V lost 3 bases and J lost 4 bases. DNA of the CDR3: TGTGCCAGCAGCTTTAGCGGGGGAAGAGAGACCCAGTACTTC. Amino acid sequence: CASSFSGGRETQYF.

The chain carries TRBV7-9 and TRBJ1-4; D is uncertain. The length of the CDR3 is 15 residues. The germline gives CDR1 SEHNR, CDR2 FQNEAQ (reference sequence). Trimming cost V 1 base and J 5 bases, with 11 bases left between them. The CDR3 protein is CASSLESGHNEKLFF. The CDR3 nucleotides are TGTGCCAGCAGCTTAGAATCGGGTCACAATGAAAAACTGTTTTTT.

The chain has TRBV29-1 and TRBJ2-5; 10 bases line up with TRBD1. V lost 3 bases to trimming and J lost 5 bases; unmatched junction nucleotides: 6. The length of the CDR3 is 14 residues. Germline V CDR1 and CDR2: SQVTM, ANQGSEA. CDR3 in amino acids: CSVEEGGQGETQYF. Written as DNA, the CDR3 is TGCAGCGTTGAGGAAGGGGGACAGGGGGAGACCCAGTACTTC.

The chain combines TRBV14 with TRBJ2-5; 7 bases are shared with TRBD2. Germline V gene sequence: CDR1 SGHDN, CDR2 FVKESK. The CDR3 sequence is 14 residues long. Trimming took 1 base from V and 5 from J; bases not matched to a gene: 4. DNA of the CDR3: TGTGCCAGCAGCCAAGGCCTACTAGCGGAGACCCAGTACTTC. This encodes CASSQGLLAETQYF.

The chain combines TRBV9 with TRBJ2-5; TRBD1 aligns across 9 bases. The CDR3 spans 15 residues. V lost 3 bases to trimming and J lost 2 bases; unmatched junction nucleotides: 5. Germline V gene data show CDR1 as SGDLS and CDR2 as YYNGEE. CDR3: CASSGGGQGQETQYF. CDR3 sequence (DNA): TGTGCCAGCAGCGGGGGGGGACAGGGACAAGAGACCCAGTACTTC.

The chain uses TRBV4-3 and TRBJ2-3, with D possibly TRBD1 on 6 matching bases. CDR1 is LGHNA and CDR2 is YSLEER in the germline V gene. V dropped 3 bases and J dropped 4 bases, with 14 bases sitting between them. The CDR3 extends over 15 amino acids. The CDR3 DNA follows: TGCGCCAGCAGCCATACCAGGGGTTTTGCAGATACGCAGTATTTT. As protein: CASSHTRGFADTQYF.

The chain recombines TRBV5-1 with TRBJ2-3; 7 nucleotides agree with TRBD1. The junction had 10 bases not matched to a gene; V was cut back by 4 bases and J by 2 bases. This CDR3 spans 16 amino acids. Germline values: CDR1 SGHRS, CDR2 YFSETQ. CDR3 in DNA: TGCGCCAGCAGCACGTCGCCAACAGGGGACACAGATACGCAGTATTTT. This translates into CASSTSPTGDTDTQYF.

The V call is TRBV13, the J call TRBJ2-5, with TRBD2 matching 7 bases. The closer fit of TRBJ2-7 to the DNA end suggests the J call may be wrong. Germline V lookup: CDR1 PRHDT, CDR2 FYEKMQ (reference sequence). The CDR3 extends over 14 amino acids. As DNA, the CDR3 is TGTGCCAGCAGCATCCAGCGGGGTCCCTACGAGCAGTACTTC. Translating it yields CASSIQRGPYEQYF.

A single count supports this clone. The chain has TRBV6-1 and TRBJ1-2; TRBD1 might be the D (5 bases). Trimming shortened V by 8 bases and J by 6 bases, and 10 bases separated the two germline ends. This CDR3 contains 11 residues. Looked up from germline, CDR1 is MNHNS and CDR2 is SASEGT. The CDR3 is CASWKGDGYTF. As DNA, the CDR3 is TGTGCCAGCTGGAAAGGGGATGGCTACACCTTC.

The chain couples TRBV29-1 to TRBJ2-2, with D perhaps matching TRBD1 (5 bases). This CDR3 is built from 14 residues. The germline V and J ends were trimmed by 7 bases and 5 bases, with 17 bases remaining between them. CDR1 is SQVTM, CDR2 ANQGSEA, per germline. The CDR3 reads CSAGRQGQTGELFF. In nucleotides, the CDR3 is TGCAGCGCGGGCCGGCAGGGCCAGACCGGGGAGCTGTTTTTT.

The rearrangement links TRBV7-6 to TRBJ2-2; weak D call: TRBD1 (5 bases). With 0 bases removed from V and 6 bases from J, the gap between germline ends came to 8 bases. Looked up from germline, CDR1 is SGHVS and CDR2 is FNYEAQ. There are 14 residues in the CDR3. The CDR3 region has the DNA TGTGCCAGCAGCTTAGCCCAGGGCCCCGGGGAGCTGTTTTTT. It yields the protein CASSLAQGPGELFF.

J is TRBJ2-3 and V is TRBV29-1, with D possibly matching TRBD1 (5 bases). Per germline, CDR1 SQVTM and CDR2 ANQGSEA. This CDR3 has 13 residues. V was clipped by 7 bases and J by 2 bases, with 13 bases between them. The chain's CDR3 is CSAPQGSTDTQYF. The CDR3 coding sequence is TGCAGCGCCCCCCAGGGCTCCACAGATACGCAGTATTTT.

This chain connects TRBV6-5 to TRBJ2-3; TRBD1 might be the D (5 bases). The germline V gene encodes CDR1 MNHEY and CDR2 SVGAGI. Trimming removed 3 bases from V and 9 bases from J, with 16 bases in between. The CDR3 length is 14 residues. CDR3: CASSYNPQERTQYF. The CDR3 bases are TGTGCCAGCAGTTATAATCCACAGGAGAGAACGCAGTATTTT.